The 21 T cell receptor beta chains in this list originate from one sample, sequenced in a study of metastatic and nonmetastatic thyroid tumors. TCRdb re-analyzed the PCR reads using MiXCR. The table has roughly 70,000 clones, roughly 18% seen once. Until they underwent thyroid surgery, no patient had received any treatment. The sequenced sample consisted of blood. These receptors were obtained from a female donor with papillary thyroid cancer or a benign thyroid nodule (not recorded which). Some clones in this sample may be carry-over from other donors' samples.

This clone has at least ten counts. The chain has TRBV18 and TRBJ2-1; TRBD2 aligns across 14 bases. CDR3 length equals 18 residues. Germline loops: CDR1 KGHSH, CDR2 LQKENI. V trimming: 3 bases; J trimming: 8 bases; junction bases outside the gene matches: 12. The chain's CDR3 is CASSPGLAGVGTQYEQFF. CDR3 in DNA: TGTGCCAGCTCACCGGGACTAGCGGGAGTGGGAACGCAATATGAGCAGTTCTTC.

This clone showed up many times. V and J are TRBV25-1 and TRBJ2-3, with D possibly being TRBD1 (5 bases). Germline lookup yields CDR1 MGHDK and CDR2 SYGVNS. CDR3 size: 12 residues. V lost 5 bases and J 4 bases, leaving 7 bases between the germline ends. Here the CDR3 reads CASSQGADTQYF. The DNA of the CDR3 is TGTGCCAGCAGTCAGGGCGCAGATACGCAGTATTTT.

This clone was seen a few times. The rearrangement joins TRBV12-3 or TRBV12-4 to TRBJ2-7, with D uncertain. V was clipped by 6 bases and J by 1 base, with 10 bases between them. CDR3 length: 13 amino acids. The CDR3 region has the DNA TGTGCCAGCAGCTTGGGGTGGTCCTACGAGCAGTACTTC. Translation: CASSLGWSYEQYF.

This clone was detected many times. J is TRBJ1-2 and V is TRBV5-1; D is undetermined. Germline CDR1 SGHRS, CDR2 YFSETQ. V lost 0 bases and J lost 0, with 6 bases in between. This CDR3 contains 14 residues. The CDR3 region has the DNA TGCGCCAGCAGCTTGGCCGAGGCTAACTATGGCTACACCTTC. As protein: CASSLAEANYGYTF.

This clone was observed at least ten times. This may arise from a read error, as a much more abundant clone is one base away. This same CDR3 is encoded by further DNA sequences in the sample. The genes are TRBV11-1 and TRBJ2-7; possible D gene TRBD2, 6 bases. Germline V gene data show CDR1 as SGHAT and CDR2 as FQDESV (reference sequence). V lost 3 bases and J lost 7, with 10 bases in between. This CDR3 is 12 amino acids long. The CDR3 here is CASSFSRGEQYF. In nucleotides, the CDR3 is TGTGCCAGCAGCTTTTCCCGGGGGGAGCAGTACTTC.

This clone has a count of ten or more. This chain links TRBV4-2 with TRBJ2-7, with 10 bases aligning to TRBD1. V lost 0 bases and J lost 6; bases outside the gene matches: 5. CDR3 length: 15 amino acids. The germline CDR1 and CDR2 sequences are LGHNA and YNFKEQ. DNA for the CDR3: TGTGCCAGCAGCCAAGAAAGCGACAGGGGGCGCGAGCAGTACTTC. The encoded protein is CASSQESDRGREQYF.

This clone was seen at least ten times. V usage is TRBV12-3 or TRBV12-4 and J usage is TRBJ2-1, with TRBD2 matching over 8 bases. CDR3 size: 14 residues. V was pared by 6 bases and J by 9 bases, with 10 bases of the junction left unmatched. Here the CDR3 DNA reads TGTGCCAGCAGGTCAGAAGTAGCGGGAATTGAGCAGTTCTTC. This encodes CASRSEVAGIEQFF.

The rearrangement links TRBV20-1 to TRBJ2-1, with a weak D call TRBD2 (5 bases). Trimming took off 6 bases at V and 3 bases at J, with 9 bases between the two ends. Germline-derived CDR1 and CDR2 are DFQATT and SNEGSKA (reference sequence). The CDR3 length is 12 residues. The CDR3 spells CSANRDYNEQFF. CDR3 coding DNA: TGCAGTGCGAACCGGGACTACAATGAGCAGTTCTTC.

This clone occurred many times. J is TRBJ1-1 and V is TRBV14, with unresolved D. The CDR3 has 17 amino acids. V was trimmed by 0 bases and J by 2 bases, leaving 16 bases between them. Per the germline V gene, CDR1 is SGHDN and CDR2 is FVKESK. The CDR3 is CASSQDLGYGLNTEAFF. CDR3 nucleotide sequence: TGTGCCAGCAGCCAAGATCTAGGGTACGGGCTTAACACTGAAGCTTTCTTT.

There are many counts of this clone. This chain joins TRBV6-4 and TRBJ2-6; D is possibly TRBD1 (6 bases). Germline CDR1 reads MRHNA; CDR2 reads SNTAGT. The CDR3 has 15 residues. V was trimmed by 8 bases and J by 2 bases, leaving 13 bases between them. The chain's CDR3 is CASAPQGTGANVLTF. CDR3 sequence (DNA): TGTGCCAGCGCCCCACAGGGTACTGGGGCCAACGTCCTGACTTTC.

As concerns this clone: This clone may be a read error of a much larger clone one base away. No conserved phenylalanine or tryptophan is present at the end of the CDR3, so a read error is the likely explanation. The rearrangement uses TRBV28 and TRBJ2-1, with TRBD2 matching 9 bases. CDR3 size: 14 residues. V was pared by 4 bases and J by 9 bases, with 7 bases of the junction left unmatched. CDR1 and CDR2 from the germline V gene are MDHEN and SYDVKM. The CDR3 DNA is TGTGCCAGCAGTTCTGGCGGGAGGGCCGCTGAGCAGTTCCTC. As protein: CASSSGGRAAEQFL.

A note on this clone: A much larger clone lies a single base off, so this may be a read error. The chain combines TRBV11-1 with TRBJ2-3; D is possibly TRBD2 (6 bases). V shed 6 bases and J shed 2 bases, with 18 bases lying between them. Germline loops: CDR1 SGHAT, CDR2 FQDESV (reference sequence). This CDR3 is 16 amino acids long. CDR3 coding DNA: TGTGCCAGCAGGAGATTAGCGGTAGGGTCCACAGATACGCAGTATTTT. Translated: CASRRLAVGSTDTQYF.

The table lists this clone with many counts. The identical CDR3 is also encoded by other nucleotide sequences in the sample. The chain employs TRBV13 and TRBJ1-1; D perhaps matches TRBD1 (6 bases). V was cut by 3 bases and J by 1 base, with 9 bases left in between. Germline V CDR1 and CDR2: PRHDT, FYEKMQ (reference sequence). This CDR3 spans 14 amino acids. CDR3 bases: TGTGCCAGCAGCTTCGGACAGCCGAACACTGAAGCTTTCTTT. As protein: CASSFGQPNTEAFF.

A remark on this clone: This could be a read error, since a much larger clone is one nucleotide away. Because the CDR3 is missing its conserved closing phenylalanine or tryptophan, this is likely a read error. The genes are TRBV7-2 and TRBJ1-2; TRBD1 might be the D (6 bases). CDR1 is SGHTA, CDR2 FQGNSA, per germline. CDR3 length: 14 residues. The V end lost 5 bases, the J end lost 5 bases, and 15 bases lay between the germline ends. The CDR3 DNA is TGTGCCAGCAGCCCGAGGGGGGGATTGTATGGCTACACCGTC. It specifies CASSPRGGLYGYTV.

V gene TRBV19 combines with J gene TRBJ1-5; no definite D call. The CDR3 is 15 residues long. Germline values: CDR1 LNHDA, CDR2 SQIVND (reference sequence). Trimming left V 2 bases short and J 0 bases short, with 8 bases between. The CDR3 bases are TGTGCCAGTAGTATAAATCGGGATAGCAATCAGCCCCAGCATTTT. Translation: CASSINRDSNQPQHF.

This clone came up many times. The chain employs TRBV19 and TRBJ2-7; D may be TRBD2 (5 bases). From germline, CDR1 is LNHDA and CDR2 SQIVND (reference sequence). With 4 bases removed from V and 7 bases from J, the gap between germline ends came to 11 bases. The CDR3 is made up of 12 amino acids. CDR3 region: CASSTEQREQYF. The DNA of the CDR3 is TGTGCCAGTAGTACGGAACAGCGGGAGCAGTACTTC. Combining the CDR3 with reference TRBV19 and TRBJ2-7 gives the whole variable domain DGGITQSPKYLFRKEGQNVTLSCEQNLNHDAMYWYRQDPGQGLRLIYYSQIVNDFQKGDIAEGYSVSREKKESFPLTVTSAQKNPTAFYLCASSTEQREQYFGPGTRLTVT.

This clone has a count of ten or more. The CDR3 DNA sequence: TGTGCCAGCAGCTTCGGAGGGGTGGACGGCTACACCTTC. Protein product: CASSFGGVDGYTF. This sequence joins TRBV5-8 and TRBJ1-2; a weak D match, TRBD1 (5 bases). CDR3 length equals 13 residues. V lost 2 bases and J 8 bases, leaving 13 bases between the germline ends. Germline CDR1 and CDR2: SGHTS and YDEGEE.

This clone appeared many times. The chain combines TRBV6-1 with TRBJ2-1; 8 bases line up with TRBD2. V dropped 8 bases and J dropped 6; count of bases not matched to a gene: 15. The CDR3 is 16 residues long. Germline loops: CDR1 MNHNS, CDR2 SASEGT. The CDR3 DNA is TGTGCCAGCTCTAAACCAGCGGGAGCCTACATCAATGAGCAGTTCTTC. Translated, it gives CASSKPAGAYINEQFF.

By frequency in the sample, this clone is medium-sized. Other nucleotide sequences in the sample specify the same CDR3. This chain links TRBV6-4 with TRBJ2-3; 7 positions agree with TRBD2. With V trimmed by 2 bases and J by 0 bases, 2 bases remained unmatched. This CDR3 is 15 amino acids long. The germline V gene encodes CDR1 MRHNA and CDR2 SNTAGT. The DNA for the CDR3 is TGTGCCAGCAGTGACGGTAGCGGGAGCACAGATACGCAGTATTTT. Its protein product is CASSDGSGSTDTQYF.

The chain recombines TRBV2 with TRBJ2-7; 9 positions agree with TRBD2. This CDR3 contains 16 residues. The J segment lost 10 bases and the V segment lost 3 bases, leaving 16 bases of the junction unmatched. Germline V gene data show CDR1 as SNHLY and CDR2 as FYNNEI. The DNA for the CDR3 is TGTGCCAGCAGTGACCTAGGACTAGCGACACCCTACTATCAGTACTTC. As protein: CASSDLGLATPYYQYF.

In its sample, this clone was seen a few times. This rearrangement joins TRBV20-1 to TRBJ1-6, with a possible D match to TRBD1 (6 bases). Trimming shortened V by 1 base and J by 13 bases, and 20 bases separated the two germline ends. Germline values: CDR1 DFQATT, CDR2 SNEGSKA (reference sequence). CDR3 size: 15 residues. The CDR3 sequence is CSARVPDRRGSPLHF. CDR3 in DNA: TGCAGTGCTAGAGTACCCGACAGGAGGGGTTCCCCCCTCCACTTT.